This entry describes one T cell receptor (beta chain). Its target is unknown. This entry belongs to a study of Graves' ophthalmopathy and Graves' hyperthyroidism. General study results and limits: Also, most clonotypes expanded in the thyroid above 0.001 frequency appeared in blood.

Germline V gene data show CDR1 as MNHNS and CDR2 as SASEGT. CDR3 size: 11 residues. Trimming removed 2 bases from V and 14 bases from J, with 12 bases in between. Researchers took RNA transcripts and amplified TCR beta CDR3 regions from them. After a first-round RT-PCR with HTBI primers, a second-round multiplex PCR was run. A single record per CDR3 protein comes from TCRdb applying MiXCR to the multiplex PCR reads. The sample has 350,000 to 450,000 distinct CDR3 sequences, over 20% seen once. Calling hyperthyroidism stable required that no ophthalmopathy show up within 18 months of follow-up. Aged 18 to 65, hyperthyroidism patients had been newly diagnosed, with under 2 months' duration. No donor had other autoimmune disease, uncontrolled infection, pregnancy or lactation.

The specimen was peripheral blood. The J gene is TRBJ1-2, the V gene TRBV6-1; unclear D gene. The TCR sequence derives from a woman under 30 with stable Graves' hyperthyroidism. The CDR3: CASSEFSGCTF. The DNA of the CDR3 is TGTGCCAGCAGTGAATTTTCGGGGTGTACCTTC.